This T cell receptor beta chain derives from a study of response to subunit inactivated influenza vaccine. There are 12 residues in the CDR3. The V gene lost 1 base and the J gene lost 7 bases, with 8 bases spanning the gap. In germline, CDR1 is DFQATT, CDR2 SNEGSKA (reference sequence). This clonotype was seen a few times. TCRdb independently ran MiXCR on the RT-PCR reads; one entry per CDR3 protein. The sample shows hundreds of thousands of distinct CDR3 sequences, around 11% of them seen only once. The sample was also linked to a second study, of T cells expressing NK-cell markers. That report notes: As the method of synthesis, 5'RACE template switching with UMIs yielded TCR beta cDNA. Seven sequenced donors out of eight were HCMV-seropositive, one seronegative. Among the experiments, several used an anti-gamma-delta TCR antibody to restrict sorting to alpha-beta TCR T cells. Questions lingered over whether expanded NKG2C+ T cell clones were HCMV-specific.

The J gene is TRBJ2-1, the V gene TRBV20-1; D unclear. The sample was PBMCs from blood, taken on the day of vaccination. The receptor was derived from a man in his forties or fifties who received an inactivated influenza vaccine. This CDR3 reads CSARARFNEQFF. CDR3 DNA sequence: TGCAGTGCTAGAGCCCGGTTTAATGAGCAGTTCTTC.